This paragraph reports one T cell receptor (beta chain). What it recognizes is unknown. This was a survey-level run. Repertoires were generated with immunoSEQ multiplex PCR, while TCRdb's copy carries only in-frame clones and drops some. The data show about 29,000 clones, with 65% to 80% seen just once and roughly 6.4% held by the top ten. The sample is drawn from a study of STAT5B mutations in CD4+ large granular lymphocyte leukemia. V gave up 2 bases and J gave up 5 bases, with 13 bases separating them. Germline V CDR1 and CDR2: SGDLS, YYNGEE. The CDR3 extends over 15 amino acids. General study findings and limits: Patient CD4-sorted repertoires stayed more clonal than healthy ones after leukemic-clone removal. Compared with healthy controls (2/35), patient top clones favored TRBV06 (8/27). Approximately 25% of private leukemic clonotypes occurred rarely in other patients' non-leukemic repertoires.

Sequenced: CD4+ T cells from blood buffy coats. The chain links TRBV9 to TRBJ1-4; the D is unclear. The clonotype comes from a human donor in good health. The CDR3 region has the DNA TGTGCCAGCAGCGTGGCGCCAGCCGGGAATGAAAAACTGTTTTTT. Residues: CASSVAPAGNEKLFF.